The 30 T cell receptor beta chains presented below share a single source sample, sequenced in a study of cytomegalovirus exposure and HLA in healthy donors. This table comes from immunoSEQ multiplex PCR, and its TCRdb copy is limited to in-frame clones, with some not included. The sample shows 65,000 or so clones, 94% of them seen only once. The sample consisted of PBMCs. All receptors derive from a man younger than 30 in good health and CMV-seropositive.

CDR3 sequence (DNA): TGTGCCAGCAGCAGGGCGGGGTCCGGCGAAAAACTGTTTTTT. Translating gives CASSRAGSGEKLFF. This chain connects TRBV7-9 to TRBJ1-4; D is unresolved. CDR1 SEHNR and CDR2 FQNEAQ come from the germline V gene (reference sequence). Trimming stripped 5 bases from V and 8 bases from J, with 15 bases between. The CDR3 contains 14 residues.

V gene TRBV7-2 combines with J gene TRBJ1-1, with unresolved D. Germline CDR1 SGHTA, CDR2 FQGNSA. CDR3 length: 13 amino acids. The ends were cut back, 4 bases at V and 4 bases at J, with 10 bases in the middle. The CDR3 coding sequence is TGTGCCAGCAGCTCCCTCGCGGGCACTGAAGCTTTCTTT. Protein sequence: CASSSLAGTEAFF.

The chain links TRBV2 to TRBJ2-1; D possibly corresponds to TRBD1 (6 bases). The CDR3 spans 15 residues. Germline CDR1 is SNHLY and CDR2 is FYNNEI. V was clipped by 6 bases and J by 0 bases, with 12 bases between them. This chain's CDR3 is CASSGQTSSYNEQFF. In nucleotides, the CDR3 is TGTGCCAGCAGCGGACAGACGAGCTCCTACAATGAGCAGTTCTTC.

This chain uses TRBV9 with TRBJ2-1; 10 bases map to TRBD2. Germline V gives CDR1 SGDLS, CDR2 YYNGEE. The CDR3 has 15 residues. J lost 3 bases, V lost 3 bases, and 3 bases had no gene match. CDR3 residues: CASSASGRDYNEQFF. The CDR3 nucleotides are TGTGCCAGCAGCGCCAGCGGGAGGGACTACAATGAGCAGTTCTTC.

CDR3 protein: CAWSIQGVSNEKLFF. In DNA, the CDR3 is TGTGCCTGGAGTATCCAGGGGGTTTCTAATGAAAAACTGTTTTTT. This sequence joins TRBV30 and TRBJ1-4; 7 positions agree with TRBD1. The CDR3 loop spans 15 amino acids. The junction had 6 bases not matched to a gene; V was cut back by 2 bases and J by 3 bases. Looked up from germline, CDR1 is GTSNPN and CDR2 is SVGIG (reference sequence).

The chain carries TRBV21-1 and TRBJ1-5; TRBD1 was called by the table and not checked on the DNA. TRBV21-1 is a documented pseudogene. The CDR3 length is 19 residues. CDR3 protein: CASSKTRDRDILGNQPQHF. CDR3 nucleotide sequence: TGTGCCAGCAGCAAAACGAGAGACAGGGATATTCTAGGCAATCAGCCCCAGCATTTT.

A word on this clone: The junction departs from germline at one end; a sequencing error may be responsible. This chain links TRBV27 with TRBJ1-2; tentative D call: TRBD1 (6 bases). The CDR3 is 11 amino acids. Germline assignment: CDR1 MNHEY and CDR2 SMNVEV (reference sequence). The CDR3 nucleotides read TGTGCCACCAGTGCGGGGGCTGGCTACACCTTC. Encoded protein: CATSAGAGYTF.

This rearrangement joins TRBV11-3 to TRBJ2-1; D remains ambiguous. V lost 2 bases and J 7 bases, leaving 6 bases between the germline ends. The CDR3 is 12 residues long. The germline V gene has CDR1 SGHNT and CDR2 YENEEA. The CDR3 spells CASSLSRNEQFF. The CDR3 region has the DNA TGTGCCAGCAGCTTATCGAGGAATGAGCAGTTCTTC.

V and J are TRBV2 and TRBJ2-3, with TRBD2 as a possible D gene (6 bases). Per germline, CDR1 SNHLY and CDR2 FYNNEI. V lost 7 bases and J lost 0, with 8 bases in between. This CDR3 has 13 amino acids. The CDR3 spells CASIGTSTDTQYF. The DNA for the CDR3 is TGTGCCAGCATTGGGACTAGCACAGATACGCAGTATTTT.

The chain couples TRBV19 to TRBJ2-7, with 9 nucleotides matching TRBD1. The CDR3 contains 15 residues. V dropped 1 base and J dropped 3; count of bases not matched to a gene: 4. CDR1 LNHDA and CDR2 SQIVND come from the germline V gene (reference sequence). The CDR3 loop reads CASSIAPGQGYEQYF. In nucleotides, the CDR3 is TGTGCCAGTAGTATAGCCCCGGGACAGGGCTACGAGCAGTACTTC.

Remarks on this clone: The same CDR3 is also encoded by other DNA sequences in this sample. CDR3 in amino acids: CASSELAGGQETQYF. The CDR3 nucleotides read TGTGCCAGCAGTGAACTAGCGGGGGGCCAAGAGACCCAGTACTTC. This rearrangement joins TRBV6-1 to TRBJ2-5; 11 bases map to TRBD2. J gave up 1 base and V 2 bases, and 0 bases lay outside the gene matches. CDR3 length equals 15 residues. Germline V gene sequence: CDR1 MNHNS, CDR2 SASEGT.

This chain uses TRBV10-1 with TRBJ2-7; no firm D call. The germline CDR1 and CDR2 sequences are WNHNN and SYGVQD (reference sequence). The CDR3 is made up of 13 amino acids. V dropped 5 bases and J dropped 1 base, with 9 bases sitting between them. The CDR3 loop is CASSQFRSYEQYF. The CDR3 nucleotides read TGCGCCAGCAGTCAGTTTCGTTCCTACGAGCAGTACTTC.

The V gene is TRBV28, the J gene TRBJ2-6; TRBD2 aligns across 10 bases. J was trimmed by 0 bases and V by 2 bases; bases with no gene match: 1. Looked up from germline, CDR1 is MDHEN and CDR2 is SYDVKM. The CDR3 runs to 17 residues. CDR3 DNA: TGTGCCAGCAGTTTAACTAGCGGGATCTCTGGGGCCAACGTCCTGACTTTC. As protein: CASSLTSGISGANVLTF.

The chain carries TRBV15 and TRBJ1-2; 7 nucleotides match TRBD1. This CDR3 is built from 14 residues. The J segment lost 8 bases and the V segment lost 1 base, leaving 7 bases of the junction unmatched. CDR1 LNHNV and CDR2 YYDKDF come from the germline V gene (reference sequence). The CDR3 sequence is CATSRGQGVWGYTF. The CDR3 DNA is TGTGCCACCAGCAGAGGACAGGGAGTTTGGGGCTACACCTTC.

The chain employs TRBV11-2 and TRBJ1-2, with TRBD1 matching over 7 bases. V shed 5 bases, J shed 0 bases, and the junction held 15 bases outside the gene matches. CDR1 and CDR2 (germline): SGHAT, FQNNGV. This CDR3 has 18 residues. The CDR3 DNA sequence: TGTGCCAGCAGCCGAGACCGGGACAGCCACTATCCTAACTATGGCTACACCTTC. Protein product: CASSRDRDSHYPNYGYTF.

The V call is TRBV27, the J call TRBJ2-1; maybe TRBD2 (5 bases). CDR3 length equals 14 residues. V was trimmed by 5 bases and J by 10 bases, leaving 18 bases between them. Germline V CDR1 and CDR2: MNHEY, SMNVEV (reference sequence). CDR3 residues: CASSIRGSVSEQFF. CDR3 sequence (DNA): TGTGCCAGCAGTATCCGGGGTAGCGTGAGCGAGCAGTTCTTC.

The rearrangement uses TRBV27 and TRBJ2-3; D is possibly TRBD1 (6 bases). V gave up 4 bases and J gave up 3 bases, with 14 bases separating them. The CDR3 is 15 residues long. Germline values: CDR1 MNHEY, CDR2 SMNVEV (reference sequence). The CDR3 protein is CASSSPGAPTDTQYF. The CDR3 DNA reads TGTGCCAGCAGTTCCCCAGGGGCCCCGACAGATACGCAGTATTTT.

The chain uses TRBV28 and TRBJ2-7; a weak D match, TRBD1 (5 bases). Germline CDR1 MDHEN, CDR2 SYDVKM. V was pared by 5 bases and J by 0 bases, with 11 bases between. The CDR3 spans 14 residues. The CDR3 DNA follows: TGTGCCAGCAGTGGACACCTCAGCTCCTACGAGCAGTACTTC. This sequence encodes CASSGHLSSYEQYF.

The rearrangement uses TRBV10-3 and TRBJ2-1; D is undetermined. Germline V gene lookup returns CDR1 ENHRY and CDR2 SYGVKD. Deletions cut 2 bases from V and 7 bases from J, with 9 bases between. The CDR3 contains 13 residues. CDR3 DNA: TGTGCCATCAGTGAGCCGACAAGAAATGAGCAGTTCTTC. Translated, it gives CAISEPTRNEQFF.

This sequence joins TRBV18 and TRBJ2-1, with D uncertain. Trimming took off 0 bases at V and 4 bases at J, with 7 bases between the two ends. CDR3 length: 14 residues. CDR1 is KGHSH, CDR2 LQKENI, per germline. This CDR3 reads CASSPPHLYNEQFF. The CDR3 DNA is TGTGCCAGCTCACCACCACATCTGTACAATGAGCAGTTCTTC.

The rearrangement links TRBV29-1 to TRBJ1-2; D gene ambiguous. With 5 bases removed from V and 3 bases from J, the gap between germline ends came to 7 bases. Germline V gene data show CDR1 as SQVTM and CDR2 as ANQGSEA. CDR3 length: 11 residues. The CDR3 protein is CSVTQDYGYTF. CDR3 DNA: TGCAGCGTTACTCAGGACTATGGCTACACCTTC.

This chain connects TRBV7-6 to TRBJ1-1; D gene uncertain. The CDR3 covers 14 residues. V was trimmed by 5 bases and J by 5 bases, leaving 15 bases between them. The germline gives CDR1 SGHVS, CDR2 FNYEAQ. Here the CDR3 reads CASSQEEWFTEAFF. For the CDR3, the DNA is TGTGCCAGCAGCCAAGAGGAGTGGTTTACTGAAGCTTTCTTT.

This clone appeared a single time. The chain links TRBV7-9 to TRBJ1-4; D ambiguous. The CDR3 consists of 17 residues. Deletions cut 1 base from V and 0 bases from J, with 12 bases between. Looked up from germline, CDR1 is SEHNR and CDR2 is FQNEAQ (reference sequence). CDR3 nucleotides: TGTGCCAGCAGCTTAGTTCATGTGTCTACAACTAATGAAAAACTGTTTTTT. This codes for CASSLVHVSTTNEKLFF. The whole variable domain, filled in from reference TRBV7-9 and TRBJ1-4, reads DTGVSQNPRHKITKRGQNVTFRCDPISEHNRLYWYRQTLGQGPEFLTYFQNEAQLEKSRLLSDRFSAERPKGSFSTLEIQRTEQGDSAMYLCASSLVHVSTTNEKLFFGSGTQLSVL.

J is TRBJ1-1 and V is TRBV10-2; a possible D gene is TRBD1 (5 bases). The CDR3 contains 12 residues. Germline CDR1 is WSHSY and CDR2 is SAAADI. V gave up 4 bases and J gave up 3 bases, with 6 bases separating them. The CDR3 protein is CASSAGDTEAFF. CDR3 in DNA: TGCGCCAGCAGTGCGGGGGACACTGAAGCTTTCTTT.

The chain has TRBV4-3 and TRBJ2-3, with TRBD2 matching 7 bases. The trim removed 2 bases at V and 5 bases at J, leaving 7 bases unmatched. CDR3 length: 15 residues. Germline values: CDR1 LGHNA, CDR2 YSLEER. CDR3 bases: TGCGCCAGCAGCCAAATATCCGGGGAGGGAGATACGCAGTATTTT. It encodes CASSQISGEGDTQYF.

The chain is built from TRBV18 and TRBJ2-7, with 10 bases matching TRBD2. The germline V gene encodes CDR1 KGHSH and CDR2 LQKENI. The trim removed 3 bases at V and 1 base at J, leaving 9 bases unmatched. CDR3 length: 17 residues. The CDR3 coding sequence is TGTGCCAGCTCACCGGGGGCAGCGGGAGGGCAATCCTACGAGCAGTACTTC. This encodes CASSPGAAGGQSYEQYF.

V gene TRBV19 combines with J gene TRBJ1-5, with no clear D. Germline-derived CDR1 and CDR2 are LNHDA and SQIVND (reference sequence). This CDR3 comprises 13 residues. V lost 8 bases to trimming and J lost 0 bases, with 8 bases between them. The CDR3: CASSLNSNQPQHF. In nucleotides, the CDR3 is TGTGCCAGTTCTCTAAATAGCAATCAGCCCCAGCATTTT.

The chain recombines TRBV6-6 with TRBJ2-7; D not certain. Germline CDR1 MNHNY, CDR2 SVGAGI (reference sequence). Trimming shortened V by 1 base and J by 5 bases, and 12 bases separated the two germline ends. The CDR3 loop spans 14 amino acids. CDR3: CASSYFGRQDEQYF. In nucleotides, the CDR3 is TGTGCCAGCAGTTACTTTGGCCGCCAGGACGAGCAGTACTTC.

The chain joins TRBV4-1 to TRBJ1-2; 7 bases are shared with TRBD1. This CDR3 spans 19 amino acids. J was trimmed by 4 bases and V by 4 bases; bases with no gene match: 21. Per the germline V gene, CDR1 is MGHRA and CDR2 is YSYEKL. CDR3 in amino acids: CASSPTLVIQQGGFYGYTF. CDR3 DNA sequence: TGCGCCAGCAGCCCCACATTAGTAATACAGCAAGGGGGCTTCTATGGCTACACCTTC.

The rearrangement links TRBV6-1 to TRBJ1-1; possible D gene TRBD1, 6 bases. Germline V lookup: CDR1 MNHNS, CDR2 SASEGT. V was pared by 2 bases and J by 3 bases, with 22 bases between. This CDR3 region has 18 residues. CDR3 DNA: TGTGCCAGCAGTGAAAAGATGAGTTCTACAGGGTGGTACACTGAAGCTTTCTTT. This sequence encodes CASSEKMSSTGWYTEAFF.